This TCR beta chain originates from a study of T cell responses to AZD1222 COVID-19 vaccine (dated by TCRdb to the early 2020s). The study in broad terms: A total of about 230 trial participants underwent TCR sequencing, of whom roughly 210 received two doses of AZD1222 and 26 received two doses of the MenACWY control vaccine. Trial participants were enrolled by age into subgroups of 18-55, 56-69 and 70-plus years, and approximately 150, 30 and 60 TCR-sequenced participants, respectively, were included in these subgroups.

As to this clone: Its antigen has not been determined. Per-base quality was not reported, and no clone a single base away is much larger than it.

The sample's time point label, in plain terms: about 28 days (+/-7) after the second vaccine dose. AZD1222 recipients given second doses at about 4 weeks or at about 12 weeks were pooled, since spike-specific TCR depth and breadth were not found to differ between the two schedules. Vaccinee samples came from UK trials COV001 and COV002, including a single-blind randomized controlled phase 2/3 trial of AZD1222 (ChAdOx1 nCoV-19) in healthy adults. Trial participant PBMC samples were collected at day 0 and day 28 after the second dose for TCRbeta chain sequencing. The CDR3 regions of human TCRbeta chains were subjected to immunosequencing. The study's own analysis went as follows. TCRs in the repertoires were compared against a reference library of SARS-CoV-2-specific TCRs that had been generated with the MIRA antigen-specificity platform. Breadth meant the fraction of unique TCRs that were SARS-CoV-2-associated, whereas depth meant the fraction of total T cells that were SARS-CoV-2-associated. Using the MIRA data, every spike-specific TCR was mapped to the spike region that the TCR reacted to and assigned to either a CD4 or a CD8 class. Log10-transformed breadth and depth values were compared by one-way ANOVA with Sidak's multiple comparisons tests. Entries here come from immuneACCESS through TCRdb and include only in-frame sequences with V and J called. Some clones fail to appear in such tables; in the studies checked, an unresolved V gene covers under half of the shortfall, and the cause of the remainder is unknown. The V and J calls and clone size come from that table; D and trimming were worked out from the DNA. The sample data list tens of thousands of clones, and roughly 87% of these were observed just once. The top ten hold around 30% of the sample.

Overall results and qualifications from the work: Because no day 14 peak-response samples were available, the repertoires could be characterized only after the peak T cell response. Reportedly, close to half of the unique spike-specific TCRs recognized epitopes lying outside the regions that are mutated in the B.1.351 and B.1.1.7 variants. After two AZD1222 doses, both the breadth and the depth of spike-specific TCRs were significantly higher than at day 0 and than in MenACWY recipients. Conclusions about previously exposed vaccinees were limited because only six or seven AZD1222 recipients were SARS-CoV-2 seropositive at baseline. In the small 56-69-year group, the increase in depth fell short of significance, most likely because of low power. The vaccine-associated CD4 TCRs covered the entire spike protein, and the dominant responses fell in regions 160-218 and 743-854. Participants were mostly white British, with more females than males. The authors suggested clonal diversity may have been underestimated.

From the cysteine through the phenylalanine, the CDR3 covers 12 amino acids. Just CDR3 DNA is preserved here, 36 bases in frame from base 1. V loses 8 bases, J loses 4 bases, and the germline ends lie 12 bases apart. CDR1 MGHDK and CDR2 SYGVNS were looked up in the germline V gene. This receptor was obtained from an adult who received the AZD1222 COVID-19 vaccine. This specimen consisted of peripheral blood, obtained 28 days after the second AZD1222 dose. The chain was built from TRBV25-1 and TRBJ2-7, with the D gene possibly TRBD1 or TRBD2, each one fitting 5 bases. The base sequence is TGTGCCAGCGGGGACGTCTGGTACGAGCAGTACTTC. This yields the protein CASGDVWYEQYF.